This TCR beta chain appears in the sequencing data of a study of blood T cell repertoires in COVID-19. Study-wide context: There were acute and convalescent COVID-19 samples, and they came from the United States, Italy and Spain.

The table came from immunoSEQ multiplex PCR; TCRdb's copy has only in-frame clones and leaves some out. The sample holds around 300,000 clones, roughly 90% seen once. Germline V lookup: CDR1 LGHNT, CDR2 FRNRAP. V dropped 3 bases and J dropped 2; count of bases not matched to a gene: 6. CDR3 size: 15 residues. Input material: PBMCs or T cells enriched from blood (not recorded which). The chain joins TRBV12-5 to TRBJ1-1; TRBD1 matches 7 bases. The sequence was obtained from a woman aged 40 to 49 who had recovered from COVID-19. The CDR3 loop reads CASGFYSGGNTEAFF. DNA for the CDR3: TGTGCTAGTGGTTTCTACTCAGGGGGAAACACTGAAGCTTTCTTT.